The T cell receptor beta chain under discussion was sequenced for a study of technical replicates of blood from a handful of donors. Some clones are missing from TCRdb's copy, which holds only in-frame ones; the method was immunoSEQ multiplex PCR. In the table there are 80,000 to 95,000 clones, roughly 94% of which are singletons. The CDR3 is made up of 14 amino acids. Trimming at V came to 4 bases and at J to 3 bases, leaving 3 bases not matched to a gene. Per germline, CDR1 SQVTM and CDR2 ANQGSEA. Specimen: T cells isolated from PBMCs. The V gene is TRBV29-1, the J gene TRBJ2-6; the match to TRBD2 covers 7 bases. This TCR was recovered from a human donor in good health. The CDR3 spells CSVVGGVGANVLTF. In DNA form, the CDR3 reads TGCAGCGTTGTGGGGGGGGTTGGGGCCAACGTCCTGACTTTC. Looking up the rest from reference TRBV29-1 and TRBJ2-6 gives the full variable domain: SAVISQKPSRDICQRGTSLTIQCQVDSQVTMMFWYRQQPGQSLTLIATANQGSEATYESGFVIDKFPISRPNLTFSTLTVSNMSPEDSSIYLCSVVGGVGANVLTFGAGSRLTVL.